The rows below give T cell receptor beta chains drawn from one sample of a study of cytomegalovirus exposure and HLA in healthy donors. Measured with immunoSEQ multiplex PCR; TCRdb has only the in-frame clones, and not every one. Here the sample spans 99,000 or so clones, under 85% being singletons. The sequencing sample was made of PBMCs. These receptors were obtained from a young man in good health and CMV-seronegative. CDR3s include the opening cysteine and the closing phenylalanine or tryptophan. The D gene is left open where the match is weak. A row's size may be missing; if present it is once, few, many or a size class.

>TRBD1|TRBJ1-5|.|TRBV19
CASSQYRGTNQPQHF
TGTGCCAGTAGCCAATACAGGGGGACCAATCAGCCCCAGCATTTT
>TRBD1|TRBJ2-7|.|TRBV5-1
CASSKDRSTSELYEQYF
TGCGCCAGCAGCAAGGACAGGAGTACCTCTGAACTGTACGAGCAGTACTTC
>.|TRBJ1-2|.|TRBV30
CAWSKGGSYGYTF
TGTGCCTGGAGTAAGGGGGGGTCCTATGGCTACACCTTC
>.|TRBJ1-1|.|TRBV5-5
CASSYFGGGMNTEAFF
TGTGCCAGCAGCTATTTCGGGGGGGGGATGAACACTGAAGCTTTCTTT
>TRBD1|TRBJ2-2|.|TRBV30
CAWKYRDRDLGELFF
TGTGCCTGGAAGTACCGGGACAGGGATCTCGGGGAGCTGTTTTTT
>TRBD2|TRBJ2-1|.|TRBV5-8
CASSYTLAGVTYNEQFF
TGTGCCAGCAGCTATACCCTAGCGGGGGTAACCTACAATGAGCAGTTCTTC
>.|TRBJ2-7|once|TRBV30
CAWSPGEKQYF
TGTGCCTGGAGTCCAGGGGAGAAGCAGTACTTC
>.|TRBJ2-1|few|TRBV29-1
CSVDDGLFF
TGCAGCGTTGATGATGGGCTGTTCTTC
>TRBD1|TRBJ2-7|.|TRBV29-1
CSGRQGGIYEQYF
TGCAGCGGTCGACAGGGGGGGATTTACGAGCAGTACTTC
>.|TRBJ1-5|.|TRBV9
CASSVSQSPFQPQHF
TGTGCCAGCAGCGTAAGCCAATCGCCCTTCCAGCCCCAGCATTTT
>.|TRBJ1-2|.|TRBV7-2
CASSENYGYTF
TGTGCCAGCAGTGAGAACTATGGCTACACCTTC
>TRBD1|TRBJ1-5|few|TRBV7-8
CASSLATGGNQPQHF
TGTGCCAGCAGCTTAGCGACAGGGGGGAATCAGCCCCAGCATTTT
>TRBD1|TRBJ2-2|once|TRBV7-7
CASSLTGGDTGELFF
TGTGCCAGCAGCCTTACAGGGGGCGACACCGGGGAGCTGTTTTTT
>.|TRBJ1-5|.|TRBV5-1
CASSLDTGNQPQHF
TGCGCCAGCAGCTTGGATACGGGAAATCAGCCCCAGCATTTT
>.|TRBJ1-5|.|TRBV30
CAWSGENQPQHF
TGTGCCTGGAGTGGAGAGAATCAGCCCCAGCATTTT